The clone carrying this T cell receptor beta chain was recorded a few times. What it binds is not known. This specimen comes from a study of T cells after yellow fever vaccination. As for the study in general: Researchers used SMART-Seq v4 Ultra Low Input to prepare fractions that had low cell numbers.

CDR1 is SGHVS, CDR2 FNYEAQ, per germline. The CDR3 has 12 residues. V lost 3 bases and J lost 13; bases outside the gene matches: 4. General study results and limits: Reappearance after the booster was seen for most primary-vaccination clones, at 95% to 97% CD4 and 88% CD8.

Template switching by 5'RACE produced TCR cDNA, adding a universal primer site and UMIs. TCRdb re-derived calls from the 5' RACE reads in MiXCR, one entry per CDR3 protein. The sample consists of just under 600,000 distinct CDR3 sequences, 13% of them appearing once. The clonotype was recovered from a man aged 30-40 years who received the YFV17D yellow fever vaccine. The sample here was PBMCs, taken on the day of the yellow fever booster vaccination. The V call is TRBV7-6, the J call TRBJ2-1, with 9 bases identical to TRBD2. CDR3 region: CASSFLAGIQFF. The CDR3 DNA reads TGTGCCAGCAGCTTTCTAGCGGGAATTCAGTTCTTC. The complete variable domain, with remaining parts taken from reference TRBV7-6 and TRBJ2-1, reads GAGVSQSPRYKVTKRGQDVALRCDPISGHVSLYWYRQALGQGPEFLTYFNYEAQQDKSGLPNDRFSAERPEGSISTLTIQRTEQRDSAMYRCASSFLAGIQFFGPGTRLTVL.